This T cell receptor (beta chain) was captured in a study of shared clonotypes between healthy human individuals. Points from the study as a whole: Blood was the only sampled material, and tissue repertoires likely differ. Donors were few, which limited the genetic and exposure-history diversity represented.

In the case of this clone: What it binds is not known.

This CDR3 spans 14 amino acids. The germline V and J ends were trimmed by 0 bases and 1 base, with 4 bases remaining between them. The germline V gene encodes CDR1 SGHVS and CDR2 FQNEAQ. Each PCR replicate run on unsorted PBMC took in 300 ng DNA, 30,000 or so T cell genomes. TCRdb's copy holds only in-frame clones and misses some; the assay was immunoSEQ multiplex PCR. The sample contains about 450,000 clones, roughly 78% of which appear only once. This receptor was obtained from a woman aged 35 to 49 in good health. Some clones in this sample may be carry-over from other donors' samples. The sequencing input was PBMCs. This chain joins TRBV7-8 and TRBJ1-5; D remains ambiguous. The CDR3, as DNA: TGTGCCAGCAGCTTAGCGCAGAGCAATCAGCCCCAGCATTTT. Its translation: CASSLAQSNQPQHF.